The 4 T cell receptor beta chains below all came from one sample that was sequenced in a study of tumor-infiltrating lymphocytes in primary liver carcinoma. Using a constant-region primer together with ProtoScript II reverse transcriptase, TCR beta cDNA was made from roughly 540 ng of total RNA. Libraries for TCR beta were built through three nested multiplex PCR rounds, which together made up a slightly modified ARM-PCR procedure. Two initial PCR rounds of around 10 cycles each paired TRBV1-TRBV30 forward primers with a C-beta reverse primer. MiXCR, applied by TCRdb to the multiplex PCR reads, yields one record per CDR3 protein. The sample lists about 320,000 distinct CDR3 sequences, around three fifths seen once, with about 9.4% in the top ten. Germline DNA was also extracted, while the blood RNA originated from unsorted whole blood. Material for sequencing was peripheral blood. These receptors were obtained from a man aged 35-49 years with primary liver carcinoma and hepatitis B virus infection.

The V and J genes are TRBV5-1 and TRBJ2-2; 8 bases agree with TRBD2. The CDR3 extends over 16 amino acids. The trim removed 7 bases at V and 2 bases at J, leaving 10 bases unmatched. Germline V CDR1 and CDR2: SGHRS, YFSETQ. The chain's CDR3 is CASQAAGGPNTGELFF. The CDR3 DNA reads as TGCGCCAGCCAGGCGGCGGGAGGCCCCAACACCGGGGAGCTGTTTTTT.

As concerns this clonotype: Since no conserved phenylalanine or tryptophan closes the CDR3, a read error is the likely cause. This chain joins TRBV11-1 and TRBJ2-3, with 11 bases identical to TRBD2. With V trimmed by 8 bases and J by 7 bases, 8 bases remained unmatched. Germline-derived CDR1 and CDR2 are SGHAT and FQDESV (reference sequence). This CDR3 region has 14 residues. In DNA form, the CDR3 reads TGTGCCAGCGGCATAGCGGGGGGGCCGAATACGCAGTATTCT. It codes for CASGIAGGPNTQYS.

This clonotype was seen ten or more times. CDR3 DNA sequence: TGCGCCAGCAGCCAAGGGCTAGCGGAAAACATTCAGTACTTC. It codes for CASSQGLAENIQYF. The chain employs TRBV4-3 and TRBJ2-4, with 7 bases matching TRBD2. Germline V CDR1 and CDR2: LGHNA, YSLEER. V lost 1 base and J lost 5; bases outside the gene matches: 2. This CDR3 is built from 14 residues.

V is TRBV7-9 and J is TRBJ1-4; 9 nucleotides align to TRBD1. Germline values: CDR1 SEHNR, CDR2 FQNEAQ (reference sequence). The CDR3 is made up of 15 amino acids. V lost 6 bases to trimming and J lost 8 bases; unmatched junction nucleotides: 10. The DNA for the CDR3 is TGTGCCAGCAGTTACTCCGGGACAGGGTACGAAAAACTGTTTTTT. Protein sequence: CASSYSGTGYEKLFF.